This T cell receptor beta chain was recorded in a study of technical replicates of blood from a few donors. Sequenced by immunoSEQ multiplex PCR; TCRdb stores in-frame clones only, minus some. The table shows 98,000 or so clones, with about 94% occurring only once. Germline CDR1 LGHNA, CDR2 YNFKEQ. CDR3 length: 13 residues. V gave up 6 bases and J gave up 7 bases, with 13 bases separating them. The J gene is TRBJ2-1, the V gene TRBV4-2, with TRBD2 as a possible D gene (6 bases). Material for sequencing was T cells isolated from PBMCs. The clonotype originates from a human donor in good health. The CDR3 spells CASRGGSTNEQFF. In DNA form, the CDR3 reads TGTGCCAGCAGGGGGGGAAGCACGAATGAGCAGTTCTTC.